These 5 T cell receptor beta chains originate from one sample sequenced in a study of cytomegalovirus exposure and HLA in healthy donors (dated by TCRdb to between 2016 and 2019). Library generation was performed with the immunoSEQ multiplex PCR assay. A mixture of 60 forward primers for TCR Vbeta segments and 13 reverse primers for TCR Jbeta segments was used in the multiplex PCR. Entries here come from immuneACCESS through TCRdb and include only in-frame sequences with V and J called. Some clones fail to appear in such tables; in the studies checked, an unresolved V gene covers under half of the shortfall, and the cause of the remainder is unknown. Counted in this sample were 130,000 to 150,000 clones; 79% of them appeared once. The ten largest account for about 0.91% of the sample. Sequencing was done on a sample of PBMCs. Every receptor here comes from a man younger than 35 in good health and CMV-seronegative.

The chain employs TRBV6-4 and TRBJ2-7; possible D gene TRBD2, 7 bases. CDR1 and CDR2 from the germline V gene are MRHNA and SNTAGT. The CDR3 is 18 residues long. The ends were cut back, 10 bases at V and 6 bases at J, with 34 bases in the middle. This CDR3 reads CAKSKGGGGTISGFEQYF. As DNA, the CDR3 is TGTGCCAAATCCAAGGGCGGGGGCGGGACGATCTCCGGGTTCGAGCAGTACTTC.

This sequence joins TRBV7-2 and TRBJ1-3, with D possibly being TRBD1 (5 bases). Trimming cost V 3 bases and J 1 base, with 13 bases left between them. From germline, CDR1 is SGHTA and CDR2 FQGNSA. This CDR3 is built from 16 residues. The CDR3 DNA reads TGTGCCAGCAGCTTGGGACTGCCGGCTTCTGGAAACACCATATATTTT. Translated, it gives CASSLGLPASGNTIYF.

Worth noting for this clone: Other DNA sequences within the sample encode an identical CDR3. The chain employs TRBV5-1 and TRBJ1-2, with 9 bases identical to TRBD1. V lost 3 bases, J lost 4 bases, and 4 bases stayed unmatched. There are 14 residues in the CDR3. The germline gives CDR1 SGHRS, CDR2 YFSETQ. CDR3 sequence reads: CASSSGQGGYGYTF. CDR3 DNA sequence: TGCGCCAGCAGCTCGGGACAGGGAGGCTATGGCTACACCTTC. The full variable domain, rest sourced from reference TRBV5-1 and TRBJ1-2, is KAGVTQTPRYLIKTRGQQVTLSCSPISGHRSVSWYQQTPGQGLQFLFEYFSETQRNKGNFPGRFSGRQFSNSRSEMNVSTLELGDSALYLCASSSGQGGYGYTFGSGTRLTVV.

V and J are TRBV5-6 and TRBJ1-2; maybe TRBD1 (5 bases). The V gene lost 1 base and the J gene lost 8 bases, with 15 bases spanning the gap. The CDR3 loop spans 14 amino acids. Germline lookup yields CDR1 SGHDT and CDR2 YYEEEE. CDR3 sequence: CASSLKPGSRGYTF. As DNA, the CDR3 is TGTGCCAGCAGCTTGAAACCAGGGTCTCGCGGCTACACCTTC.

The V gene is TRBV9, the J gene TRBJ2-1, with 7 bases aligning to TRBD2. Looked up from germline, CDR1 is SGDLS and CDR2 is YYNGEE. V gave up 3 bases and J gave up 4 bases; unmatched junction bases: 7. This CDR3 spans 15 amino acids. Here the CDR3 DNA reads TGTGCCAGCAGCGCCCTAGGGGACTATTACAATGAGCAGTTCTTC. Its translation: CASSALGDYYNEQFF.